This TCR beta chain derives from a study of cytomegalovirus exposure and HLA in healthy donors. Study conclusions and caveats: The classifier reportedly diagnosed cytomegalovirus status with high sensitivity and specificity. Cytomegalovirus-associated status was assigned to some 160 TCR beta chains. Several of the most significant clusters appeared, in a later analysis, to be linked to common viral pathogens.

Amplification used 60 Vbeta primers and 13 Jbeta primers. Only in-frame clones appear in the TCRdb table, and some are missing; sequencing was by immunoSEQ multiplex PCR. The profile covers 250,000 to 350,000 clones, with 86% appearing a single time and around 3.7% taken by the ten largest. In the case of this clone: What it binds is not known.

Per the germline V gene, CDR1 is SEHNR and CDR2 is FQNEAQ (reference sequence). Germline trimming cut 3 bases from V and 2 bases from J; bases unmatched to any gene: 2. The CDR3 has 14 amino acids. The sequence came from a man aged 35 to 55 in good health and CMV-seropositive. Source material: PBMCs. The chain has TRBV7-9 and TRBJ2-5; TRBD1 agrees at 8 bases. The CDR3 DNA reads TGTGCCAGCAGCTTTCGGACAGGGCAAGAGACCCAGTACTTC. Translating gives CASSFRTGQETQYF.